This T cell receptor beta chain was retrieved from a study of blood T cell repertoires in COVID-19. V dropped 5 bases and J dropped 3; count of bases not matched to a gene: 10. The CDR3 extends over 15 amino acids. Germline CDR1 and CDR2: MNHEY and SMNVEV (reference sequence). The protocol was immunoSEQ multiplex PCR, while the TCRdb copy is restricted to in-frame clones and leaves out a portion. The table records a few hundred thousand clones, around nine tenths of them present only once. On this clone itself: Distinct nucleotide sequences in the sample also encode this CDR3.

The receptor was derived from a woman aged 45-60 years who had recovered from COVID-19. The V call is TRBV27, the J call TRBJ2-7, with TRBD2 matching over 7 bases. The source material was PBMCs or T cells enriched from blood (not recorded which). CDR3 loop: CASSPGTGGLYEQYF. The CDR3, as DNA: TGTGCCAGCAGTCCAGGGACGGGAGGCCTCTACGAGCAGTACTTC.